The entry below describes one T cell receptor (beta chain). The sample belongs to a study of blood T cell repertoires in COVID-19. Overall study context: Spain, Italy and the United States supplied samples that represented acute and convalescent COVID-19.

Original processing methods: Estimation of nucleated cell counts was performed using reference gene primer amplification. This table comes from immunoSEQ multiplex PCR, and its TCRdb copy is limited to in-frame clones, with some not included. Clonal size and the V and J genes are those of that table, whereas D and trimming came from the DNA. This table has about 180,000 clones, about 88% appearing once. Participants were aged roughly 18 to 90 years from 24 US areas. Participants' own reports of clinical history determined their cohort assignment. The V gene's germline CDR1 is SNHLY and CDR2 FYNNEI. The CDR3 loop spans 14 amino acids. The V end lost 0 bases, the J end lost 10 bases, and 13 bases lay between the germline ends.

V gene TRBV2 combines with J gene TRBJ2-1; D is unclear. The receptor's source is a human donor with acute COVID-19. The donor label of this sample is uncertain. The sample was PBMCs or T cells enriched from blood (not recorded which). The CDR3 nucleotides read TGTGCCAGCAGTGAAGCGCTTCCGGCGGTCGAGCAGTTCTTC. Encoded protein: CASSEALPAVEQFF.